A single sample is the source of the 32 T cell receptor beta chains below, sequenced in a study of blood T cells in healthy people across ages. PCR was performed a second time for roughly 7 to 12 cycles using a sample-barcoded 5' primer and a J-beta primer mix. Using its own MiXCR run on the 5' RACE reads, TCRdb lists one record per CDR3 protein. The repertoire holds approximately 850,000 distinct CDR3 sequences, with under 55% as singletons. The sample comprised blood. All receptors derive from a man in his sixties in good health.

This clonotype was counted at least ten times. The chain couples TRBV12-3 or TRBV12-4 to TRBJ2-4; the D is unclear. Trimming shortened V by 5 bases and J by 7 bases, and 6 bases separated the two germline ends. CDR3 size: 11 residues. The CDR3 sequence: CASSVGNIQYF. CDR3 coding DNA: TGTGCCAGCAGTGTGGGGAACATTCAGTACTTC.

This clonotype has a count of ten or more. This chain links TRBV7-9 with TRBJ2-7; no definite D call. This CDR3 region has 12 residues. V was pared by 4 bases and J by 4 bases, with 8 bases between. In germline, CDR1 is SEHNR, CDR2 FQNEAQ (reference sequence). CDR3 coding DNA: TGTGCCAGCAGCTCAACACCATACGAGCAGTACTTC. Its protein product is CASSSTPYEQYF.

This clonotype was seen more than once but under ten times. The chain employs TRBV28 and TRBJ2-1; D is undetermined. Looked up from germline, CDR1 is MDHEN and CDR2 is SYDVKM. This CDR3 comprises 14 residues. The V end lost 7 bases, the J end lost 4 bases, and 14 bases lay between the germline ends. In nucleotides, the CDR3 is TGTGCCAGCAACACACCAGCTCTTTACAATGAGCAGTTCTTC. It is translated as CASNTPALYNEQFF. The complete variable domain, with remaining parts taken from reference TRBV28 and TRBJ2-1, reads DVKVTQSSRYLVKRTGEKVFLECVQDMDHENMFWYRQDPGLGLRLIYFSYDVKMKEKGDIPEGYSVSREKKERFSLILESASTNQTSMYLCASNTPALYNEQFFGPGTRLTVL.

The chain is built from TRBV6-2 or TRBV6-3 and TRBJ2-3, with a possible D match to TRBD1 (5 bases). The germline CDR1 and CDR2 sequences are MNHEY and SVGEGT. This CDR3 has 15 residues. Trimming removed 2 bases at V and 4 bases at J, with 13 bases between. Written as DNA, the CDR3 is TGTGCCAGCAGTTACAATGCAGGGTCGGCAGATACGCAGTATTTT. Encoded protein: CASSYNAGSADTQYF.

This clonotype came up a few times. The chain uses TRBV30 and TRBJ1-5; D perhaps matches TRBD1 (6 bases). V lost 4 bases and J 2 bases, leaving 12 bases between the germline ends. This CDR3 has 14 amino acids. The germline V gene encodes CDR1 GTSNPN and CDR2 SVGIG (reference sequence). CDR3 loop: CAWNTQGGNQPQHF. The DNA for the CDR3 is TGTGCCTGGAATACACAGGGAGGCAATCAGCCCCAGCATTTT. Looking up the rest from reference TRBV30 and TRBJ1-5 gives the full variable domain: SQTIHQWPATLVQPVGSPLSLECTVEGTSNPNLYWYRQAAGRGLQLLFYSVGIGQISSEVPQNLSASRPQDRQFILSSKKLLLSDSGFYLCAWNTQGGNQPQHFGDGTRLSIL.

V usage is TRBV7-8 and J usage is TRBJ2-3, with D perhaps matching TRBD1 (5 bases). Trimming took 2 bases from V and 4 from J, leaving 13 bases between them. CDR1 is SGHVS, CDR2 FQNEAQ, per germline. The CDR3 contains 15 residues. CDR3 bases: TGTGCCAGCAGCTTAACGAGCGCAGGGTCAGATACGCAGTATTTT. Translated: CASSLTSAGSDTQYF.

V is TRBV6-2 or TRBV6-3 and J is TRBJ2-1; 8 bases align to TRBD2. The DNA end is more similar to TRBJ2-7, so the J call may be wrong. The CDR3 runs 17 residues. Germline CDR1 is MNHEY and CDR2 is SVGEGT. The DNA for the CDR3 is TGTGCCAGCAGTTACTCGCGATCACGGACTAGCAAAAATGAGCAGTACTTC. It yields the protein CASSYSRSRTSKNEQYF.

V usage is TRBV5-1 and J usage is TRBJ1-1; possibly TRBD1 for D (5 bases). V was cut by 4 bases and J by 1 base, with 11 bases left in between. The CDR3 has 14 residues. Germline V gives CDR1 SGHRS, CDR2 YFSETQ. CDR3 in amino acids: CASSRGPANTEAFF. CDR3 DNA sequence: TGCGCCAGCAGCCGGGGACCGGCGAACACTGAAGCTTTCTTT. Variable domain in full (rest from reference TRBV5-1 and TRBJ1-1): KAGVTQTPRYLIKTRGQQVTLSCSPISGHRSVSWYQQTPGQGLQFLFEYFSETQRNKGNFPGRFSGRQFSNSRSEMNVSTLELGDSALYLCASSRGPANTEAFFGQGTRLTVV.

This clonotype was observed a handful of times. V usage is TRBV10-3 and J usage is TRBJ2-3; a weak D match, TRBD1 (5 bases). Looked up from germline, CDR1 is ENHRY and CDR2 is SYGVKD. Deletions cut 2 bases from V and 4 bases from J, with 13 bases between. The CDR3 is 15 amino acids. CDR3 region: CAISEAGSGADTQYF. The DNA for the CDR3 is TGTGCCATCAGTGAGGCAGGGTCTGGGGCAGATACGCAGTATTTT.

The V gene is TRBV15, the J gene TRBJ2-4, with D perhaps matching TRBD2 (6 bases). The DNA end is more similar to TRBJ2-5, so the J call may be wrong. This CDR3 has 15 amino acids. The germline V gene has CDR1 LNHNV and CDR2 YYDKDF (reference sequence). The CDR3 is CATSRDGGRGETQYF. The CDR3, as DNA: TGTGCCACCAGCAGAGATGGAGGGAGAGGAGAGACCCAGTACTTC.

This clonotype showed up just once. J is TRBJ2-7 and V is TRBV6-1; 8 nucleotides line up with TRBD1. Germline CDR1 MNHNS, CDR2 SASEGT. V was clipped by 8 bases and J by 2 bases; unmatched bases: 11. The CDR3 is 15 amino acids. CDR3 in amino acids: CASPARQGAPYEQYF. Written as DNA, the CDR3 is TGTGCCAGCCCAGCCAGGCAGGGGGCCCCCTACGAGCAGTACTTC.

The chain combines TRBV7-2 with TRBJ2-3; 7 positions agree with TRBD1. V was pared by 2 bases and J by 0 bases, with 8 bases of the junction left unmatched. Germline CDR1 is SGHTA and CDR2 is FQGNSA. This CDR3 has 17 residues. CDR3 in amino acids: CASSLMGTTGSTDTQYF. As DNA, the CDR3 is TGTGCCAGCAGCTTAATGGGTACGACAGGGAGCACAGATACGCAGTATTTT.

With respect to this clonotype: A junction end diverges from the germline sequence, so it may reflect a read error. The genes are TRBV6-2 or TRBV6-3 and TRBJ1-2; the D gene is possibly TRBD1 (6 bases). CDR1 is MNHEY, CDR2 SVGEGT, per germline. The CDR3 is 17 amino acids. The CDR3 sequence is CASSYSTQGWLGYGNTF. In DNA form, the CDR3 reads TGTGCCAGCAGTTACTCGACGCAGGGGTGGCTTGGCTATGGCAACACCTTC.

This chain links TRBV25-1 with TRBJ1-1; D uncertain. Deletions cut 4 bases from V and 7 bases from J, with 10 bases between. The CDR3 has 12 amino acids. Germline CDR1 MGHDK, CDR2 SYGVNS. CDR3 protein: CASSGPEIEAFF. CDR3 nucleotides: TGTGCCAGCAGTGGCCCCGAAATTGAAGCTTTCTTT.

This clonotype was counted a few times. This rearrangement joins TRBV4-3 to TRBJ1-6, with D unclear. Trimming pared 2 bases from V and 8 bases from J, leaving 13 bases between. The CDR3 runs 15 residues. Germline CDR1 is LGHNA and CDR2 is YSLEER. The CDR3 is CASSQWTTPDSPLHF. In DNA, the CDR3 is TGCGCCAGCAGCCAATGGACGACACCCGATTCACCCCTCCACTTT.

This clonotype was picked up a small number of times. The chain uses TRBV7-6 and TRBJ2-6; 7 positions agree with TRBD1. The CDR3 is 19 residues long. The V gene end was trimmed by 1 base and the J gene end by 0 bases; junction bases not matched to a gene: 9. The germline V gene has CDR1 SGHVS and CDR2 FNYEAQ. In DNA form, the CDR3 reads TGTGCCAGCAGCTTAGGACAGGGACGGAACTACTCTGGGGCCAACGTCCTGACTTTC. It codes for CASSLGQGRNYSGANVLTF.

This clonotype was seen a handful of times. The chain carries TRBV27 and TRBJ2-7, with unresolved D. CDR3 length: 13 residues. The germline V gene encodes CDR1 MNHEY and CDR2 SMNVEV (reference sequence). V lost 3 bases and J lost 2, with 8 bases in between. CDR3 region: CASSFQEAYEQYF. CDR3 bases: TGTGCCAGCAGTTTTCAGGAAGCCTACGAGCAGTACTTC.

This clonotype was seen a few times. The CDR3 protein is CASSSTGQGKNIQYF. In nucleotides, the CDR3 is TGTGCCAGCAGTTCGACGGGACAGGGCAAAAACATTCAGTACTTC. The chain is built from TRBV6-2 or TRBV6-3 and TRBJ2-4, with 9 bases identical to TRBD1. Germline V CDR1 and CDR2: MNHEY, SVGEGT. The CDR3 sequence is 15 residues long. Unmatched junction bases numbered 4, after V lost 4 bases and J lost 3 bases.

The chain has TRBV6-5 and TRBJ2-2, with D perhaps matching TRBD1 (6 bases). This CDR3 has 15 residues. The V end lost 7 bases, the J end lost 6 bases, and 18 bases lay between the germline ends. From germline, CDR1 is MNHEY and CDR2 SVGAGI. CDR3 in amino acids: CASTTGFVGSGELFF. The CDR3 bases are TGTGCCAGCACCACAGGGTTTGTTGGTTCCGGGGAGCTGTTTTTT.

V is TRBV3-1 and J is TRBJ2-3; 10 bases map to TRBD2. V shed 6 bases, J shed 4 bases, and the junction held 4 bases outside the gene matches. There are 14 residues in the CDR3. Per the germline V gene, CDR1 is LGHDT and CDR2 is YNNKEL (reference sequence). The CDR3 nucleotides are TGTGCCAGCAGACAGCGGGGGGGCCCAGATACGCAGTATTTT. It codes for CASRQRGGPDTQYF.

This rearrangement joins TRBV12-3 or TRBV12-4 to TRBJ2-2, with 14 bases fitting TRBD2. CDR3 size: 16 residues. V lost 6 bases, J lost 4 bases, and 4 bases stayed unmatched. The CDR3 coding sequence is TGTGCCAGCAGCCGCGGACTAGCGGGGGGCACCGGGGAGCTGTTTTTT. Its protein is CASSRGLAGGTGELFF.

The rearrangement uses TRBV6-6 and TRBJ2-7, with 7 bases fitting TRBD2. The CDR3 is 14 amino acids. V was clipped by 2 bases and J by 4 bases; unmatched bases: 5. CDR1 and CDR2 (germline): MNHNY, SVGAGI (reference sequence). CDR3 in amino acids: CASSYGGVRYEQYF. CDR3 bases: TGTGCCAGCAGTTACGGGGGGGTTAGGTACGAGCAGTACTTC.

The sample holds many counts of this clonotype. The V and J genes are TRBV18 and TRBJ2-1; TRBD1 matches at 9 bases. The trim removed 8 bases at V and 6 bases at J, leaving 8 bases unmatched. Looked up from germline, CDR1 is KGHSH and CDR2 is LQKENI. The CDR3 is 14 residues long. CDR3 in amino acids: CASSLGQGANEQFF. The CDR3 coding sequence is TGTGCCAGCAGTCTGGGACAGGGCGCCAATGAGCAGTTCTTC.

V usage is TRBV6-2 or TRBV6-3 and J usage is TRBJ1-1; 9 positions agree with TRBD1. The CDR3 covers 14 residues. Trimming at V came to 6 bases and at J to 10 bases, leaving 12 bases not matched to a gene. Germline V gene lookup returns CDR1 MNHEY and CDR2 SVGEGT. CDR3 bases: TGTGCCAGCAGCCGCCCGGGACAGGGAACAAGAGCTTTCTTT. This sequence encodes CASSRPGQGTRAFF.

The rearrangement uses TRBV29-1 and TRBJ1-2; maybe TRBD1 (5 bases). Germline lookup yields CDR1 SQVTM and CDR2 ANQGSEA. The V end lost 3 bases, the J end lost 5 bases, and 13 bases lay between the germline ends. This CDR3 comprises 13 residues. Here the CDR3 reads CSVEEGWGYGYTF. The CDR3 bases are TGCAGCGTTGAGGAGGGCTGGGGGTATGGCTACACCTTC.

The chain joins TRBV12-5 to TRBJ2-7, with 11 positions matching TRBD1. Unmatched junction bases numbered 10, after V lost 1 base and J lost 2 bases. The CDR3 covers 18 residues. The germline V gene has CDR1 LGHNT and CDR2 FRNRAP. CDR3 bases: TGTGCTAGTGGTTTGGGTGTCTTCGGACAGGGGGCAACCTACGAGCAGTACTTC. Its translation: CASGLGVFGQGATYEQYF.

This clonotype occurred a few times. This chain links TRBV15 with TRBJ1-4; D is perhaps TRBD1 (5 bases). CDR3 length equals 16 residues. Germline values: CDR1 LNHNV, CDR2 YYDKDF (reference sequence). Trimming took off 0 bases at V and 4 bases at J, with 12 bases between the two ends. CDR3 amino acids: CATSRDRGGFNEKLFF. Written as DNA, the CDR3 is TGTGCCACCAGCAGAGATCGCGGGGGTTTTAATGAAAAACTGTTTTTT.

The chain recombines TRBV6-1 with TRBJ1-1, with D hard to call. Germline values: CDR1 MNHNS, CDR2 SASEGT. The CDR3 has 13 amino acids. V lost 5 bases, J lost 0 bases, and 7 bases lay in between. For the CDR3, the DNA is TGTGCCAGCAGTCAAACATTGAACACTGAAGCTTTCTTT. It is translated as CASSQTLNTEAFF.

The CDR3: CSAREPGLYEQYF. The CDR3 DNA sequence: TGCAGTGCTAGAGAGCCAGGGTTGTACGAGCAGTACTTC. The chain uses TRBV20-1 and TRBJ2-7; D possibly corresponds to TRBD1 (5 bases). Germline V lookup: CDR1 DFQATT, CDR2 SNEGSKA (reference sequence). The CDR3 runs 13 residues. Trimming took 0 bases from V and 4 from J, leaving 10 bases between them.

The chain carries TRBV7-2 and TRBJ2-5; TRBD2 might be the D (7 bases). The V end lost 2 bases, the J end lost 5 bases, and 12 bases lay between the germline ends. Germline lookup yields CDR1 SGHTA and CDR2 FQGNSA. The CDR3 contains 14 residues. The CDR3 DNA sequence: TGTGCCAGCAGCTTACGGGGGGCAGGGGAGACCCAGTACTTC. Translation gives CASSLRGAGETQYF.

This chain joins TRBV27 and TRBJ1-5; 7 bases are a match to TRBD1. Germline V gene lookup returns CDR1 MNHEY and CDR2 SMNVEV (reference sequence). V lost 7 bases and J lost 5; bases outside the gene matches: 20. CDR3 size: 18 residues. The CDR3 is CASTRGGDSEPGDQPQHF. CDR3 in DNA: TGTGCCAGCACCCGAGGTGGGGACAGCGAACCGGGGGATCAGCCCCAGCATTTT.

The chain employs TRBV3-1 and TRBJ2-1, with 12 bases fitting TRBD2. Looked up from germline, CDR1 is LGHDT and CDR2 is YNNKEL (reference sequence). This CDR3 spans 16 amino acids. The J segment lost 7 bases and the V segment lost 4 bases, leaving 8 bases of the junction unmatched. Here the CDR3 DNA reads TGTGCCAGCAGCCCCCCTAGCGGGGGGGTTGCTAATGAGCAGTTCTTC. This encodes CASSPPSGGVANEQFF.